What follows are 21 T cell receptor beta chains derived from one specimen sequenced in a study of patients and donors after allogeneic stem cell transplantation. Each CDR3 protein is one row after TCRdb ran MiXCR on the RT-PCR reads. The data contain approximately 200,000 distinct CDR3 sequences, 41% of them singletons. The specimen was blood, either unsorted or a sorted T cell fraction (not recorded which). The receptor source for this set is a human donor who was either an allogeneic HSCT recipient or a stem cell or donor lymphocyte infusion donor (not recorded which). It is not recorded whose cells these are; they may come from a transplant donor.

The chain employs TRBV20-1 and TRBJ2-6; possible D gene TRBD1, 6 bases. Trimming cost V 1 base and J 1 base, with 14 bases left between them. Germline-derived CDR1 and CDR2 are DFQATT and SNEGSKA (reference sequence). The CDR3 contains 17 residues. CDR3 nucleotide sequence: TGCAGTGCTAGAGGCTTACAGGGTGTGTCTGGGGCCAACGTCCTGACTTTC. Encoded protein: CSARGLQGVSGANVLTF.

This chain joins TRBV7-2 and TRBJ2-2, with D possibly being TRBD2 (6 bases). Trimming removed 3 bases from V and 1 base from J, with 9 bases in between. CDR1 and CDR2 from the germline V gene are SGHTA and FQGNSA. This CDR3 is 15 amino acids long. This CDR3 is CASSFGGRNTGELFF. The CDR3 DNA is TGTGCCAGCAGCTTTGGAGGGAGGAACACCGGGGAGCTGTTTTTT.

This chain connects TRBV10-3 to TRBJ2-7; 11 nucleotides align to TRBD2. Looked up from germline, CDR1 is ENHRY and CDR2 is SYGVKD. The CDR3 totals 18 residues. V shed 3 bases, J shed 0 bases, and the junction held 10 bases outside the gene matches. This chain's CDR3 is CAISERRLAGGFSYEQYF. CDR3 in DNA: TGTGCCATCAGTGAACGGAGGCTAGCGGGAGGTTTCTCCTACGAGCAGTACTTC.

V usage is TRBV5-1 and J usage is TRBJ2-7, with 9 bases lining up with TRBD1. Trimming removed 4 bases from V and 6 bases from J; junction bases left unmatched: 11. This CDR3 has 15 residues. From germline, CDR1 is SGHRS and CDR2 YFSETQ. CDR3 region: CASSTTGGDGGEQYF. CDR3 DNA sequence: TGCGCCAGCAGCACTACAGGGGGCGACGGTGGCGAGCAGTACTTC.

The sample holds a few counts of this clonotype. V usage is TRBV15 and J usage is TRBJ1-5; D gene ambiguous. The V end was cut by 3 bases, the J end by 5 bases, with 8 bases between. The germline gives CDR1 LNHNV, CDR2 YYDKDF (reference sequence). The CDR3 contains 13 residues. CDR3 bases: TGTGCCACCAGCAGGGCTCTAGATCAGCCCCAGCATTTT. Protein: CATSRALDQPQHF.

This clonotype has more than one count but fewer than ten. This sequence joins TRBV20-1 and TRBJ1-2; the D is unclear. CDR1 is DFQATT and CDR2 is SNEGSKA in the germline V gene (reference sequence). V was shortened by 1 base and J by 2 bases, with 8 bases between the two germline ends. The CDR3 covers 13 residues. The CDR3 sequence is CSARARENYGYTF. The CDR3 nucleotides are TGCAGTGCTAGAGCCCGGGAGAACTATGGCTACACCTTC.

A few counts support this clonotype. The chain joins TRBV29-1 to TRBJ1-5; D ambiguous. V was clipped by 6 bases and J by 5 bases, with 11 bases between them. CDR1 SQVTM and CDR2 ANQGSEA come from the germline V gene. The CDR3 covers 12 residues. CDR3 sequence reads: CSVRHLDQPQHF. For the CDR3, the DNA is TGCAGCGTCCGTCATCTGGATCAGCCCCAGCATTTT.

This clonotype turned up a few times. The chain joins TRBV12-3 or TRBV12-4 to TRBJ1-6, with D possibly being TRBD1 (5 bases). Trimming shortened V by 2 bases and J by 6 bases, and 8 bases separated the two germline ends. There are 14 residues in the CDR3. This CDR3 is CASSLKGSNSPLHF. Here the CDR3 DNA reads TGTGCCAGCAGTTTAAAGGGGTCTAATTCACCCCTCCACTTT.

This clonotype was seen a few times. The V and J genes are TRBV3-1 and TRBJ1-5, with unresolved D. This CDR3 is 10 amino acids long. Germline V CDR1 and CDR2: LGHDT, YNNKEL (reference sequence). V was pared by 4 bases and J by 7 bases, with 2 bases between. This chain's CDR3 is CASSRQPQHF. DNA for the CDR3: TGTGCCAGCAGCCGGCAGCCCCAGCATTTT.

The rearrangement joins TRBV19 to TRBJ1-1; maybe TRBD1 (5 bases). V was shortened by 7 bases and J by 4 bases, with 19 bases between the two germline ends. CDR3 length equals 15 residues. Germline lookup yields CDR1 LNHDA and CDR2 SQIVND (reference sequence). The CDR3 DNA reads as TGTGCCAGTACCCCCCAAGCAGGGTTGGGCACTGAAGCTTTCTTT. The encoded protein is CASTPQAGLGTEAFF.

The chain is built from TRBV20-1 and TRBJ1-5; D is unclear. Per the germline V gene, CDR1 is DFQATT and CDR2 is SNEGSKA (reference sequence). V lost 6 bases and J 0 bases, leaving 12 bases between the germline ends. This CDR3 has 14 residues. The DNA for the CDR3 is TGCAGTGCGGGAACCTTGGGTAGCAATCAGCCCCAGCATTTT. It specifies CSAGTLGSNQPQHF.

The V gene is TRBV28, the J gene TRBJ2-7, with D possibly matching TRBD2 (7 bases). V shed 6 bases and J shed 4 bases, with 13 bases lying between them. This CDR3 spans 13 amino acids. In germline, CDR1 is MDHEN, CDR2 SYDVKM. The CDR3 spells CASRLGGLYEQYF. The CDR3 region has the DNA TGTGCCAGCAGATTGGGGGGGCTTTACGAGCAGTACTTC.

The chain carries TRBV11-2 and TRBJ2-5; a possible D gene is TRBD1 (6 bases). This CDR3 contains 14 residues. Trimming took 1 base from V and 8 from J, leaving 14 bases between them. In germline, CDR1 is SGHAT, CDR2 FQNNGV. This CDR3 reads CASSLVSGERTQYF. The CDR3 DNA sequence: TGTGCCAGCAGCTTAGTTTCAGGGGAGAGAACCCAGTACTTC.

This rearrangement joins TRBV12-3 or TRBV12-4 to TRBJ2-7; TRBD1 might be the D (7 bases). The CDR3 totals 15 residues. V shed 3 bases and J shed 2 bases, with 14 bases lying between them. The CDR3 DNA sequence: TGTGCCAGCAGTTTGGGAGGCGGGACAGCCTACGAGCAGTACTTC. It is translated as CASSLGGGTAYEQYF.

The gene calls are TRBV6-5 and TRBJ1-5; D uncertain. V was trimmed by 5 bases and J by 4 bases, leaving 9 bases between them. The CDR3 has 13 residues. CDR1 is MNHEY, CDR2 SVGAGI, per germline. The CDR3 reads CASSRSLNQPQHF. DNA for the CDR3: TGTGCCAGCAGTCGCTCCTTGAATCAGCCCCAGCATTTT.

This clonotype has only a few counts. The genes are TRBV12-3 or TRBV12-4 and TRBJ2-1; 9 bases are a match to TRBD1. CDR3 size: 16 residues. J was trimmed by 2 bases and V by 6 bases; bases with no gene match: 8. The CDR3 nucleotides are TGTGCCAGCAGCTTTTACAGGGGGCGGACCTACAATGAGCAGTTCTTC. The encoded protein is CASSFYRGRTYNEQFF.

V and J are TRBV24-1 and TRBJ2-3, with D possibly TRBD2 on 5 matching bases. CDR3 length: 19 amino acids. The germline V and J ends were trimmed by 3 bases and 2 bases, with 23 bases remaining between them. Germline loops: CDR1 KGHDR, CDR2 SFDVKD. CDR3 in DNA: TGTGCCACCAGTGATGCCGGGTCGGTAGAGGGAGAGGTCACAGATACGCAGTATTTT. It codes for CATSDAGSVEGEVTDTQYF.

The rearrangement uses TRBV28 and TRBJ2-7; D is possibly TRBD2 (6 bases). CDR1 is MDHEN, CDR2 SYDVKM, per germline. CDR3 size: 14 residues. V was clipped by 5 bases and J by 0 bases, with 11 bases between them. The CDR3 bases are TGTGCCAGCAGTGTGTGGGACTCCTCCTACGAGCAGTACTTC. It translates to CASSVWDSSYEQYF.

To note about this clonotype: The CDR3 ends on some other residue instead of the conserved phenylalanine or tryptophan, so this is likely a read error. The chain carries TRBV12-3 or TRBV12-4 and TRBJ1-1; D is ambiguous. The CDR3 is made up of 13 amino acids. V gave up 6 bases and J gave up 3 bases, with 11 bases separating them. In DNA, the CDR3 is TGTGCCAGCAGCCTTGCTGGAGACACTGAAGCTTTCTCT. Translating it yields CASSLAGDTEAFS.

The chain joins TRBV6-5 to TRBJ2-7; TRBD2 matches at 11 bases. Germline lookup yields CDR1 MNHEY and CDR2 SVGAGI. CDR3 length: 14 residues. Trimming took 4 bases from V and 2 from J; bases not matched to a gene: 1. The DNA for the CDR3 is TGTGCCAGCAGTTGGACTAGCGGGCCCTACGAGCAGTACTTC. Translation gives CASSWTSGPYEQYF.

The rearrangement uses TRBV5-1 and TRBJ2-1; 7 nucleotides agree with TRBD1. Germline values: CDR1 SGHRS, CDR2 YFSETQ. J lost 5 bases, V lost 5 bases, and 13 bases had no gene match. This CDR3 spans 16 amino acids. CDR3 DNA sequence: TGCGCCAGCAGGAAACAGGGGCCGCTAATAAACAATGAGCAGTTCTTC. Translating it yields CASRKQGPLINNEQFF.